The 3 T cell receptor beta chains below were found in one sample sequenced in a study of shared clonotypes between healthy human individuals. Sequencing was performed with immunoSEQ multiplex PCR; in TCRdb, only in-frame clones are kept and a portion is missing. The sample includes 1,400,000 or so clones, approximately 98.5% of them seen just once. Sequencing input: naive CD4+ T cells sorted from blood. Subset specified: CD45RA+ positively selected. Receptor source: a man aged 25-45 years in good health.

The chain couples TRBV7-2 to TRBJ2-7; D is undetermined. V lost 1 base, J lost 3 bases, and 16 bases lay in between. Germline V gene data show CDR1 as SGHTA and CDR2 as FQGNSA. The CDR3 runs 16 residues. CDR3 protein: CASSLGARGILYEQYF. For the CDR3, the DNA is TGTGCCAGCAGCTTAGGAGCGCGTGGGATCCTCTACGAGCAGTACTTC.

This chain connects TRBV7-2 to TRBJ2-1, with 9 bases identical to TRBD2. Per germline, CDR1 SGHTA and CDR2 FQGNSA. CDR3 size: 15 residues. With 5 bases clipped from V and 4 bases from J, the junction kept 6 bases outside the gene matches. The CDR3 nucleotides are TGTGCCAGCAGCCCCCCTAGCGGGACTTACAATGAGCAGTTCTTC. Translation gives CASSPPSGTYNEQFF. The full variable domain, in which reference TRBV7-2 and TRBJ2-1 provide the parts outside the CDR3, is GAGVSQSPSNKVTEKGKDVELRCDPISGHTALYWYRQSLGQGLEFLIYFQGNSAPDKSGLPSDRFSAERTGGSVSTLTIQRTQQEDSAVYLCASSPPSGTYNEQFFGPGTRLTVL.

The V gene is TRBV4-3, the J gene TRBJ2-1, with D hard to call. V was trimmed by 4 bases and J by 8 bases, leaving 12 bases between them. The CDR3 has 13 amino acids. Germline CDR1 and CDR2: LGHNA and YSLEER. The CDR3 DNA sequence: TGCGCCAGCAGCCGGGCTAAGGCACATGAGCAGTTCTTC. Translating gives CASSRAKAHEQFF.